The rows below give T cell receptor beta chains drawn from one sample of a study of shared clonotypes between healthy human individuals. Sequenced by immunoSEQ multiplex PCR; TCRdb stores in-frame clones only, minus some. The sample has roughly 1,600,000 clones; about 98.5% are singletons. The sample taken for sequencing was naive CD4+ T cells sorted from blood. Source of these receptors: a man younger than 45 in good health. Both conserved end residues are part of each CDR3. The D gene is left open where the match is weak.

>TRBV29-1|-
CSVEYGNGQETQYF
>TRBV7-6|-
CASSLGSKISYEQYF
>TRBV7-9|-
CASSLVSAGNGYTF
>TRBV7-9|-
CASSLAGGRGPYEQYF
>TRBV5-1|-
CASSLVGASGELFF
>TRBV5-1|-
CASSLDGNSGNTIYF
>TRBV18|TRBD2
CASSLGLAGSYNEQFF
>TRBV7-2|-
CASSLVGSGKNQPQHF
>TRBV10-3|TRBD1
CAISESGTGAEQYF
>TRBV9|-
CASSVSSLGGTEAFF
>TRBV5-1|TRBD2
CASSLGRAGGETQYF
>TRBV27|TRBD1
CASSPNRGGYTF
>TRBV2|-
CASSFVRFSTDTQYF
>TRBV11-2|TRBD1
CASSLGQGQETQYF
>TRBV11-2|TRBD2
CASSSPGLAGGLPYNEQFF
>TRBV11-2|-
CASSFGISEQPQHF
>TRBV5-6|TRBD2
CASSLRVLAGGPQFF
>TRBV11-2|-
CASSPRLGGSETQYF
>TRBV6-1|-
CASSPTGIGEQFF
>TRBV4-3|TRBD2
CASSQAATTSGDSYEQYF
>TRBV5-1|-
CASLGVNTEAFF
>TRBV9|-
CASSVAGAYNEQFF
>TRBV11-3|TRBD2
CASSNSGRRETQYF
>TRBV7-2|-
CASSGDGVELFF
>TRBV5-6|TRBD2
CASSLRVAGGRASYEQYF
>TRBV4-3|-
CASSQVPPATEAFF
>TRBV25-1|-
CASSWTEAFF
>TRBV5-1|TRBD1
CASSQGQVYEQYF
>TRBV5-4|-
CASSPGGISYEQYF
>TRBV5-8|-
CASSSVGRDIQYF
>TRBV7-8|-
CASSFAVWNVAAAYEQYF
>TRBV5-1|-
CASSLEAAPTREQYF
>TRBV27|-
CASSFGDKTYEQYF
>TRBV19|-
CASTSGRTETQYF
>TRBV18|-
CASSQRGQSNQPQHF
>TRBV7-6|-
CASRELGRSGELFF
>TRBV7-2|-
CASSLAQGIYGYTF
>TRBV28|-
CASRRLLFGANVLTF
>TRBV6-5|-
CASSRLSGVNTEAFF
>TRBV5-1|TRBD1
CASSLVRGRRYNEQFF
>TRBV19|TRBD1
CASSTTGGAYQPQHF
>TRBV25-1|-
CASSEFVGAEAFF
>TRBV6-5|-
CASGLLGLGTGELFF
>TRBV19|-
CASSNRGLSTDTQYF
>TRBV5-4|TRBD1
CASSPPGDRGRRTEAFF
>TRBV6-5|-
CASSRGNNQPQHF
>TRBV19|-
CASSMYSLGDTQYF
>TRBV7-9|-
CASSSSTTDTQYF
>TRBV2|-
CASSEVRTEAFF
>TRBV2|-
CASIKPQESYGYTF
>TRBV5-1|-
CASSSNTVGGAETQYF
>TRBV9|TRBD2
CASSLAGGYNEQFF
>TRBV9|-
CASSVGGMNGYTF
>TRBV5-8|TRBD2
CASRHRGGPGQETQYF